This TCR beta chain emerged from a study of metastatic and nonmetastatic thyroid tumors. Overall study: Repertoire comparison spanned blood and tumor or nodule tissue of malignant and benign thyroid patients.

CDR3 size: 12 residues. Germline CDR1 reads WNHNN; CDR2 reads SYGVQD (reference sequence). V was shortened by 10 bases and J by 1 base, with 7 bases between the two germline ends. Patients had received no treatment of any kind before thyroid surgery. With MiXCR, TCRdb called clones anew from the PCR reads. The data contain 24,000 or so clones, approximately 19% of them singletons. This clone was seen only a few times. The source of this sequence is a male donor with papillary thyroid cancer or a benign thyroid nodule (not recorded which). Some clones in this sample may be carry-over from other donors' samples. Sequenced sample: blood. The J gene is TRBJ2-2, the V gene TRBV10-1; D uncertain. The CDR3: CATKGNTGELFF. In DNA, the CDR3 is TGCGCCACCAAAGGGAACACCGGGGAGCTGTTTTTT.